This is a list of T cell receptor beta chains from one sample in a study of identical twins. TCRdb recomputed calls from the 5' RACE reads with MiXCR, one row per CDR3 protein. Here the sample spans around 960,000 distinct CDR3 sequences, over 9% being singletons. The data were also submitted as part of a second study, on yellow fever vaccine responses in identical twins.

The sequenced sample was PBMCs. The receptors stem from a woman aged 18-29 years in good health. CDR3s include the opening cysteine and the closing phenylalanine or tryptophan. The D gene is left open where the match is weak. Not every row has a clone size; where given, it reads once, few, many or a size class.

v_gene: TRBV28; d_gene: TRBD2; j_gene: TRBJ2-7; abundance: few; CDR3aa: CASSRELALEQYF; CDR3nt: TGTGCCAGCAGCAGGGAACTAGCGCTAGAGCAGTACTTC
v_gene: TRBV5-6; d_gene: NA; j_gene: TRBJ2-3; abundance: NA; CDR3aa: CASSTAASRDTQYF; CDR3nt: TGTGCCAGCAGCACCGCCGCCAGCAGGGATACGCAGTATTTT
v_gene: TRBV3-1; d_gene: TRBD1; j_gene: TRBJ1-2; abundance: NA; CDR3aa: CASSQDSRGPTYGYTF; CDR3nt: TGTGCCAGCAGCCAAGACAGCAGGGGGCCGACCTATGGCTACACCTTC
v_gene: TRBV19; d_gene: NA; j_gene: TRBJ2-1; abundance: NA; CDR3aa: CASNSDNRYNEQFF; CDR3nt: TGTGCCAGTAATTCGGACAATCGTTACAATGAGCAGTTCTTC
v_gene: TRBV11-2; d_gene: NA; j_gene: TRBJ2-5; abundance: few; CDR3aa: CASSQQLETQYF; CDR3nt: TGTGCCAGCAGCCAACAACTAGAGACCCAGTACTTC
v_gene: TRBV7-2; d_gene: NA; j_gene: TRBJ2-1; abundance: many; CDR3aa: CASSLSVSAKRDEQFF; CDR3nt: TGTGCCAGCAGCTTATCGGTATCGGCCAAGCGGGATGAGCAGTTCTTC
v_gene: TRBV11-2; d_gene: NA; j_gene: TRBJ2-2; abundance: NA; CDR3aa: CASSSSFGTADGGELFF; CDR3nt: TGTGCCAGCAGCTCCTCTTTTGGGACTGCTGACGGCGGGGAGCTGTTTTTT
v_gene: TRBV5-1; d_gene: TRBD2; j_gene: TRBJ2-3; abundance: few; CDR3aa: CASSRGLAGEDTQYF; CDR3nt: TGCGCCAGCAGTAGAGGACTAGCGGGAGAGGATACGCAGTATTTT
v_gene: TRBV15; d_gene: NA; j_gene: TRBJ2-3; abundance: NA; CDR3aa: CATSTGPNTQYF; CDR3nt: TGTGCCACCAGCACGGGACCTAATACGCAGTATTTT
v_gene: TRBV5-6; d_gene: NA; j_gene: TRBJ1-3; abundance: NA; CDR3aa: CASSLRSSGNTIYF; CDR3nt: TGTGCCAGCAGCTTGAGAAGCTCTGGAAACACCATATATTTT
v_gene: TRBV10-3; d_gene: TRBD2; j_gene: TRBJ2-1; abundance: NA; CDR3aa: CALGLAESGEQFF; CDR3nt: TGTGCCTTGGGGCTAGCGGAGAGCGGTGAGCAGTTCTTC
v_gene: TRBV24-1; d_gene: NA; j_gene: TRBJ1-1; abundance: NA; CDR3aa: CATTSDRDNTEAFF; CDR3nt: TGTGCCACCACCTCCGACAGAGATAACACTGAAGCTTTCTTT
v_gene: TRBV27; d_gene: TRBD1; j_gene: TRBJ1-2; abundance: few; CDR3aa: CASRTGANYGYTF; CDR3nt: TGTGCCAGCCGGACAGGGGCTAACTATGGCTACACCTTC
v_gene: TRBV7-8; d_gene: NA; j_gene: TRBJ2-7; abundance: NA; CDR3aa: CASSSQRPLSYEQYF; CDR3nt: TGTGCCAGCAGCTCACAGCGGCCTTTATCCTACGAGCAGTACTTC